The 18 T cell receptor beta chains in this list originate from one sample, sequenced in a study of Graves' ophthalmopathy and Graves' hyperthyroidism. The authors amplified TCR beta CDR3 regions from RNA transcripts. HTBI primers were used in a first-round RT-PCR, which preceded a second-round multiplex PCR. TCRdb reanalysed the multiplex PCR reads using MiXCR and keeps one entry per CDR3 protein. The repertoire has approximately 1.2 million distinct CDR3 sequences, roughly 35% of them found once; the top ten carry 11%. Sequenced: peripheral blood or thyroid tissue (not recorded which). Source of these receptors: an adult man with Graves' hyperthyroidism.

This clonotype has at least ten counts. This CDR3 is CASSLVDRGLGEAFF. The CDR3 DNA reads TGTGCCAGCAGTTTAGTCGACAGGGGGCTAGGTGAAGCTTTCTTT. This chain connects TRBV28 to TRBJ1-1, with 10 bases aligning to TRBD1. The CDR3 totals 15 residues. Unmatched junction bases numbered 7, after V lost 2 bases and J lost 7 bases. Looked up from germline, CDR1 is MDHEN and CDR2 is SYDVKM.

The genes are TRBV7-9 and TRBJ2-5, with 7 nucleotides matching TRBD1. J lost 8 bases, V lost 7 bases, and 19 bases had no gene match. Germline V gene lookup returns CDR1 SEHNR and CDR2 FQNEAQ (reference sequence). This CDR3 has 16 residues. The CDR3 spells CASKTGTGEGGSTQYF. The CDR3 coding sequence is TGTGCCAGCAAGACCGGGACCGGGGAAGGGGGCTCAACCCAGTACTTC.

This clonotype was recorded many times. The gene calls are TRBV19 and TRBJ1-5; maybe TRBD1 (5 bases). The CDR3 totals 12 residues. Deletions cut 3 bases from V and 9 bases from J, with 9 bases between. CDR1 is LNHDA and CDR2 is SQIVND in the germline V gene (reference sequence). In nucleotides, the CDR3 is TGTGCCAGTAGTATCGGGGCCAGGCCCCAGCATTTT. This encodes CASSIGARPQHF. Together with reference TRBV19 and TRBJ1-5, the CDR3 gives the full variable domain: DGGITQSPKYLFRKEGQNVTLSCEQNLNHDAMYWYRQDPGQGLRLIYYSQIVNDFQKGDIAEGYSVSREKKESFPLTVTSAQKNPTAFYLCASSIGARPQHFGDGTRLSIL.

The chain has TRBV7-3 and TRBJ2-7; D unclear. Looked up from germline, CDR1 is SGHTA and CDR2 is FQGTGA. This CDR3 contains 13 residues. V shed 0 bases and J shed 5 bases, with 8 bases lying between them. The CDR3 reads CASSLTGLDEQYF. CDR3 in DNA: TGTGCCAGCAGCTTAACAGGGTTGGACGAGCAGTACTTC.

The V and J genes are TRBV20-1 and TRBJ1-6; D is ambiguous. Germline CDR1 DFQATT, CDR2 SNEGSKA (reference sequence). V gave up 0 bases and J gave up 14 bases, with 8 bases separating them. The CDR3 covers 11 residues. CDR3 bases: TGCAGTGCTAGAGATCGCCACGCCCTCCACTTT. Translating it yields CSARDRHALHF.

This clonotype was observed a few times. The chain joins TRBV7-9 to TRBJ1-1; possibly TRBD1 for D (6 bases). Germline-derived CDR1 and CDR2 are SEHNR and FQNEAQ (reference sequence). V lost 0 bases, J lost 6 bases, and 8 bases lay in between. CDR3 length: 13 amino acids. CDR3 in DNA: TGTGCCAGCAGCTTAGCTGGGGGCTCTGAAGCTTTCTTT. It specifies CASSLAGGSEAFF.

The J gene is TRBJ2-3, the V gene TRBV20-1, with D perhaps being TRBD1 or TRBD2 (5 bases each). CDR3 size: 14 residues. CDR1 and CDR2 from the germline V gene are DFQATT and SNEGSKA (reference sequence). Trimming removed 6 bases at V and 2 bases at J, with 15 bases between. The CDR3 loop reads CSAPRDHHTDTQYF. The CDR3 region has the DNA TGCAGTGCGCCGAGGGACCATCACACAGATACGCAGTATTTT.

The J gene is TRBJ2-6, the V gene TRBV7-2; D ambiguous. Germline V gene data show CDR1 as SGHTA and CDR2 as FQGNSA. The V gene lost 5 bases and the J gene lost 2 bases, with 10 bases spanning the gap. The CDR3 loop spans 15 amino acids. This chain's CDR3 is CASSPVRTGANVLTF. The DNA of the CDR3 is TGTGCCAGCAGCCCGGTCCGCACTGGGGCCAACGTCCTGACTTTC. The whole variable domain, filled in from reference TRBV7-2 and TRBJ2-6, reads GAGVSQSPSNKVTEKGKDVELRCDPISGHTALYWYRQSLGQGLEFLIYFQGNSAPDKSGLPSDRFSAERTGGSVSTLTIQRTQQEDSAVYLCASSPVRTGANVLTFGAGSRLTVL.

This clonotype was recorded at least ten times. The chain couples TRBV29-1 to TRBJ1-4; no clear D. CDR3 length equals 13 residues. V gave up 4 bases and J gave up 6 bases, with 12 bases separating them. CDR1 is SQVTM, CDR2 ANQGSEA, per germline. The DNA for the CDR3 is TGCAGCGTTGTGGCAGTGGCGGATGAAAAACTGTTTTTT. It codes for CSVVAVADEKLFF.

The sample holds many counts of this clonotype. The chain couples TRBV7-8 to TRBJ2-7, with 16 positions matching TRBD2. The trim removed 2 bases at V and 2 bases at J, leaving 6 bases unmatched. CDR1 SGHVS and CDR2 FQNEAQ come from the germline V gene. There are 18 residues in the CDR3. As DNA, the CDR3 is TGTGCCAGCAGCTTACCGGGGACTAGCGGGAGGGCAACCTACGAGCAGTACTTC. This codes for CASSLPGTSGRATYEQYF. The whole variable domain, filled in from reference TRBV7-8 and TRBJ2-7, reads GAGVSQSPRYKVAKRGQDVALRCDPISGHVSLFWYQQALGQGPEFLTYFQNEAQLDKSGLPSDRFFAERPEGSVSTLKIQRTQQEDSAVYLCASSLPGTSGRATYEQYFGPGTRLTVT.

This clonotype turned up a few times. The chain carries TRBV9 and TRBJ2-7; D not resolved. Looked up from germline, CDR1 is SGDLS and CDR2 is YYNGEE. V was cut by 4 bases and J by 4 bases, with 9 bases left in between. The CDR3 extends over 12 amino acids. CDR3 sequence (DNA): TGTGCCAGCAGCCATCTACAATACGAGCAGTACTTC. Translated, it gives CASSHLQYEQYF.

This clonotype has at least ten counts. This chain uses TRBV12-3 or TRBV12-4 with TRBJ2-7; D gene unclear. The CDR3 is made up of 15 amino acids. Between the trimmed V and J ends, which lost 3 bases and 1 base, there was a span of 13 bases. The CDR3 region is CASSLGLVLSYEQYF. CDR3 DNA: TGTGCCAGCAGTTTGGGCCTAGTTCTTTCCTACGAGCAGTACTTC.

V gene TRBV4-3 combines with J gene TRBJ2-7; TRBD1 is a possible D gene (6 bases). Deletions cut 1 base from V and 8 bases from J, with 12 bases between. Looked up from germline, CDR1 is LGHNA and CDR2 is YSLEER. CDR3 size: 13 residues. The CDR3 sequence is CASSQGVGGKQYF. The CDR3 region has the DNA TGCGCCAGCAGCCAAGGGGTTGGGGGCAAGCAGTACTTC.

The gene calls are TRBV7-9 and TRBJ2-7; D not certain. CDR3 size: 12 residues. Germline V CDR1 and CDR2: SEHNR, FQNEAQ (reference sequence). V dropped 5 bases and J dropped 7 bases, with 12 bases sitting between them. The CDR3 DNA reads TGTGCCAGCAGCCCGGGCGGCCAAGAGCAGTACTTC. As protein: CASSPGGQEQYF.

The chain has TRBV20-1 and TRBJ2-2; 7 nucleotides line up with TRBD1. CDR3 length: 13 residues. With 3 bases clipped from V and 6 bases from J, the junction kept 4 bases outside the gene matches. CDR1 DFQATT and CDR2 SNEGSKA come from the germline V gene (reference sequence). CDR3 loop: CSARRTGAGELFF. Here the CDR3 DNA reads TGCAGTGCTAGGAGAACAGGGGCCGGGGAGCTGTTTTTT.

The sample holds one count of this clonotype. This could be a read error, since a much larger clone is one nucleotide away. V and J are TRBV10-3 and TRBJ1-2; 9 bases agree with TRBD1. Germline CDR1 ENHRY, CDR2 SYGVKD. This CDR3 is built from 15 residues. The junction had 9 bases not matched to a gene; V was cut back by 5 bases and J by 5 bases. The CDR3 loop reads CAISYGTGSTYGYTF. CDR3 nucleotide sequence: TGTGCCATCAGTTACGGGACAGGGAGTACGTATGGCTACACCTTC.

In this sample, this clonotype turned up a few times. This chain uses TRBV20-1 with TRBJ2-7; 11 bases align to TRBD2. This CDR3 contains 14 residues. Unmatched junction bases numbered 8, after V lost 3 bases and J lost 7 bases. In germline, CDR1 is DFQATT, CDR2 SNEGSKA (reference sequence). CDR3 sequence (DNA): TGCAGTGCTAGTAGACTAGCGGGGCCTGAAGAGCAGTACTTC. Translation gives CSASRLAGPEEQYF.

V gene TRBV7-6 combines with J gene TRBJ2-7; the D gene is possibly TRBD1 (7 bases). Deletions cut 1 base from V and 3 bases from J, with 16 bases between. The germline CDR1 and CDR2 sequences are SGHVS and FNYEAQ. This CDR3 has 16 residues. CDR3 coding DNA: TGTGCCAGCAGCTTAGGTGGCAGGGGGGAGAACTACGAGCAGTACTTC. It codes for CASSLGGRGENYEQYF.